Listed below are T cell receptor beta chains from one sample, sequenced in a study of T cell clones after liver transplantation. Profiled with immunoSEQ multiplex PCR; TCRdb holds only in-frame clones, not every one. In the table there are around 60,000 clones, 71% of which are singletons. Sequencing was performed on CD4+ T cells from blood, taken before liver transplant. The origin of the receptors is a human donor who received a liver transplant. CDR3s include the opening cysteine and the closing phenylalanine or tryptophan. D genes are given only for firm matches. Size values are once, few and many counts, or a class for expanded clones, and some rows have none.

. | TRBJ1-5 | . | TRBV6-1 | TGTGCCAGCAGTCAGACAAGCAATCAGCCCCAGCATTTT | CASSQTSNQPQHF
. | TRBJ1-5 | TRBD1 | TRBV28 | TGTGCCAGCACTATAAACAGGGGGCCGAGCAATCAGCCCCAGCATTTT | CASTINRGPSNQPQHF
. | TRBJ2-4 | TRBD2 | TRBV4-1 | TGCGCCAGCAGCCCCGGGCCTATCGGGGGGAACATTCAGTACTTC | CASSPGPIGGNIQYF
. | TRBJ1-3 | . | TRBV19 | TGTGCCAGTAGTATTCGGGGAACTGGAAACACCATATATTTT | CASSIRGTGNTIYF
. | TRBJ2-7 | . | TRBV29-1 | TGCAGCGTTCGACAGTCCTACGAGCAGTACTTC | CSVRQSYEQYF
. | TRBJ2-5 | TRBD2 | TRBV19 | TGTGCCAGTAGGCGGGGGGCTTATACGCAAGAGACCCAGTACTTC | CASRRGAYTQETQYF
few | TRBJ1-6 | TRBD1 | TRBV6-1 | TGTGCCAGCAGGAGGGACAGGGACAATTCACCCCTCCACTTT | CASRRDRDNSPLHF
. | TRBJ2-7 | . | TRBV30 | TGTGCCTGGAGTGTCGAGGGCGGGACGTACTTC | CAWSVEGGTYF
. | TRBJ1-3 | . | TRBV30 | TGTGCCTGGAGTGTCTATGATGGACAGTTTTTACCCTCTGGAAACACCATATATTTT | CAWSVYDGQFLPSGNTIYF
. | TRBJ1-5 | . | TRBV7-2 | TGTGCCAGCAGCTTACAGGGAGGCCAGCCCCAGCATTTT | CASSLQGGQPQHF
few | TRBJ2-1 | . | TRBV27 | TGTGCCAGCAAATCCCCGAGCTCCTACAATGAGCAGTTCTTC | CASKSPSSYNEQFF
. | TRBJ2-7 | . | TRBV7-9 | TGTGCCAGCAGCTCTATTAGATCCTACGAGCAGTACTTC | CASSSIRSYEQYF
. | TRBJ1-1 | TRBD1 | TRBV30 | TGTGCCTGGAGTGGGGACAGGGGCTACACTGAAGCTTTCTTT | CAWSGDRGYTEAFF
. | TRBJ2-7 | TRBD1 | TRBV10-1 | TGCGCCAGCAGTTTTCAGGGGGCCGGGGAGCAGTACTTC | CASSFQGAGEQYF
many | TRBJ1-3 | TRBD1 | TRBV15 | TGTGCCACCAGCAGAGACTTGGACAGGGGTGGAAACACCATATATTTT | CATSRDLDRGGNTIYF
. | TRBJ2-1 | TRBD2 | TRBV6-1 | TGTGCCACAGAGCGGGGAAGCTCCTACAATGAGCAGTTCTTC | CATERGSSYNEQFF
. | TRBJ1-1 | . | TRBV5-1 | TGCGCCAGCAGCTTGCACGGGGGGGAGAACACTGAAGCTTTCTTT | CASSLHGGENTEAFF
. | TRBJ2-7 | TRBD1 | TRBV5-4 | TGTGCCAGCAGCACTCGATCCGGGACAGATTTGGAGCAGTACTTC | CASSTRSGTDLEQYF
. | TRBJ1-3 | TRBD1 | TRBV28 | TGTGCCAGCCACAGGGGGTTCTCTGGAAACACCATATATTTT | CASHRGFSGNTIYF
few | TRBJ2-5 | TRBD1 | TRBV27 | TGTGCCAGCAGGGGGGGACAGGGAAGGGAGACCCAGTACTTC | CASRGGQGRETQYF
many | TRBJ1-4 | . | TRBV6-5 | TGTGCCAGCAGCCGCGGGAGGGAGGAAAAACTGTTTTTT | CASSRGREEKLFF
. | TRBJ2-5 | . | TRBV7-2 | TGTGCCAGCAGCTTACTCTCGCCCACCGGGACCCAGTACTTC | CASSLLSPTGTQYF
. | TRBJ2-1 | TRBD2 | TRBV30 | TGTGCCTGGAACTCGGGGGGGCAAGGGGAGCAGTTCTTC | CAWNSGGQGEQFF
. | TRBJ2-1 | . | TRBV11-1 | TGTGCCAGCAGCCGATCCTTGTTGGGGGCCAAGAATGAGCAGTTCTTC | CASSRSLLGAKNEQFF
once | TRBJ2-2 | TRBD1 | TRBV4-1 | TGCGCCAGCAGGACAGGGGGGTTTTCCGGGGAGCTGTTTTTT | CASRTGGFSGELFF
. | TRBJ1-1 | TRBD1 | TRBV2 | TGTGCCAGCAGTGACGGGACAGGGAACACTGAAGCTTTCTTT | CASSDGTGNTEAFF
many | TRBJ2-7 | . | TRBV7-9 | TGTGCCAGCAGCTCCCAGGGATACGAGCAGTACTTC | CASSSQGYEQYF
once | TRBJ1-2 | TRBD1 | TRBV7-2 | TGTGCCAGCAGCTCAGCTCCCGGGACAGGAGACTATGGCTACACCTTC | CASSSAPGTGDYGYTF
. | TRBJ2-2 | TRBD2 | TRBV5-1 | TGCGCCAGCAGCTTGGGACTAGCGGGTCGGATTGGCACCGGGGAGCTGTTTTTT | CASSLGLAGRIGTGELFF
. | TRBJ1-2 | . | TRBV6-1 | TGTGCCAGCAGTATCAAACCCCAGGGCGCCAATGGCTACACCTTC | CASSIKPQGANGYTF
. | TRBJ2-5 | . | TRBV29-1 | TGCAGCGTTGACGAGGGGGACCAAGAGACCCAGTACTTC | CSVDEGDQETQYF
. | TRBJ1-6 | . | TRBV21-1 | TGTGCCACCCCCCCCGGGACAGAGAATTCACCCCTCCACTTT | CATPPGTENSPLHF
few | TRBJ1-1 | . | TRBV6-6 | TGTGCCAGCATAAGAGGGACTGAAGCTTTCTTT | CASIRGTEAFF
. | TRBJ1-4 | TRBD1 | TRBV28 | TGTGCCAGCAGTTTTTACGACAGGGGTTCTTCAAATGAAAAACTGTTTTTT | CASSFYDRGSSNEKLFF
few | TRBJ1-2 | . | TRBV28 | TGTGCCAGCAGCCGACAACAGGGATATGGCTACACCTTC | CASSRQQGYGYTF
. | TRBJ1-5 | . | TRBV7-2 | TGTGCCAGCAGCTTAGATATCGCAGGGGCGAGCAATCAGCCCCAGCATTTT | CASSLDIAGASNQPQHF
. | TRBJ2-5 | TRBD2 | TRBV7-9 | TGTGCCAGCAGCTTAGGGGTGCGGACTAGTGGCCAAGAGACCCAGTACTTC | CASSLGVRTSGQETQYF
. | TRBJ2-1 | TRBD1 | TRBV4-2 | TGTGCCAGCAGCCAAGATGGATTACGATGGACAGGGGGAGGGAATGAGCAGTTCTTC | CASSQDGLRWTGGGNEQFF
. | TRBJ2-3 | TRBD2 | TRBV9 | TGTGCCAGCAGCTTAAGCGGGGGGAAAGATACGCAGTATTTT | CASSLSGGKDTQYF
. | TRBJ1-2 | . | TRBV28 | TGTGCCAGCTACCAGGGGCAGAACTATGGCTACACCTTC | CASYQGQNYGYTF
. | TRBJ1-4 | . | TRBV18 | TGTGCCAGCTCACGCACCGGTGCAACTAATGAAAAACTGTTTTTT | CASSRTGATNEKLFF
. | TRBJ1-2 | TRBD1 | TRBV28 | TGTGCCAGCAGTATCCAGGACAGGGGGTATGGCTACACCTTC | CASSIQDRGYGYTF
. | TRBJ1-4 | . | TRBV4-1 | TGCGCCAGCAGCCAGGAAACAGGCTCCAATGAAAAACTGTTTTTT | CASSQETGSNEKLFF